Sequencing of this T cell receptor beta chain was carried out in a study of blood T cells in healthy people across ages. This clonotype was counted at least ten times. The target antigen is unknown. Then a second PCR, running roughly 6 to 12 cycles, was carried out with a sample-barcoded 5' primer and a J-beta primer mix. TCRdb independently ran MiXCR on the 5' RACE reads; one entry per CDR3 protein. The data hold about 590,000 distinct CDR3 sequences, with approximately 30% observed a single time. Study-level points and caveats: Per million T cells, TCR beta diversity dropped about linearly as age rose.

After removal of 2 bases from V and 10 bases from J, the junction contained 7 bases not matched to a gene. The CDR3 contains 13 residues. Looked up from germline, CDR1 is GTSNPN and CDR2 is SVGIG (reference sequence). This chain connects TRBV30 to TRBJ1-2, with 10 bases matching TRBD1. The sequencing input was blood. The receptor's source is a woman older than 75 in good health. The DNA for the CDR3 is TGTGCCTGGAGTTCTTGGGGACAGGGGCCCTACACCTTC. Its translation: CAWSSWGQGPYTF.